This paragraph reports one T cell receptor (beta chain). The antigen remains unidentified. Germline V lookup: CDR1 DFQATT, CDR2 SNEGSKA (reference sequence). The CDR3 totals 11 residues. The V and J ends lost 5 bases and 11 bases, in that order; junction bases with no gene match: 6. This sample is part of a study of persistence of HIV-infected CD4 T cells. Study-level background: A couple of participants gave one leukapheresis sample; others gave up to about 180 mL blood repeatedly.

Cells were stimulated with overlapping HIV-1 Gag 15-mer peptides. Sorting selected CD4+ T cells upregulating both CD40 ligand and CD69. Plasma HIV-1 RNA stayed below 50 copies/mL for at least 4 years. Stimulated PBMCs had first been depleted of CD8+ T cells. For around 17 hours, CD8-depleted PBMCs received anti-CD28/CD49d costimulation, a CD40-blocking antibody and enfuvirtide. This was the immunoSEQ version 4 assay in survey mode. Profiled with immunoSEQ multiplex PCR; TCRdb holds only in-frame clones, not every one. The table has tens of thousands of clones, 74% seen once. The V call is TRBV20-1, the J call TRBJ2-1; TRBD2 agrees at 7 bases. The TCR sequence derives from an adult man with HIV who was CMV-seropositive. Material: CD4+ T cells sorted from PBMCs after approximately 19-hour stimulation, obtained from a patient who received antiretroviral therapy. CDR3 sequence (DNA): TGCAGTGCTCGGAGTAGCGGGCAGCAGTTCTTC. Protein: CSARSSGQQFF.